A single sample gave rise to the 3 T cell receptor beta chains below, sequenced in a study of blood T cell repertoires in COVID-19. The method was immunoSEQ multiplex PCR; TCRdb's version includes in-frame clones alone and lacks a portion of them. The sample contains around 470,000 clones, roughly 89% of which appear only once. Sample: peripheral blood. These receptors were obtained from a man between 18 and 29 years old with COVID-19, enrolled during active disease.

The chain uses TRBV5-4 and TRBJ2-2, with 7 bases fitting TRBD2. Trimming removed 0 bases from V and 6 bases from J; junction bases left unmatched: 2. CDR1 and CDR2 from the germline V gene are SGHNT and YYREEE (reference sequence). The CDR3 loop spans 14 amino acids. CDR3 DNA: TGTGCCAGCAGCTTGGCGGGGAGGGCCGGGGAGCTGTTTTTT. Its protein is CASSLAGRAGELFF. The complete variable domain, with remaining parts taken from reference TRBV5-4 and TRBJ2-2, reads ETGVTQSPTHLIKTRGQQVTLRCSSQSGHNTVSWYQQALGQGPQFIFQYYREEENGRGNFPPRFSGLQFPNYSSELNVNALELDDSALYLCASSLAGRAGELFFGEGSRLTVL.

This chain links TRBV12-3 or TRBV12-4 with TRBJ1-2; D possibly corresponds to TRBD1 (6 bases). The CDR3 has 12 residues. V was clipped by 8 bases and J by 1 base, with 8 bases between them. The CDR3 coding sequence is TGTGCCAGCCGGACAGTTAACTATGGCTACACCTTC. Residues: CASRTVNYGYTF.

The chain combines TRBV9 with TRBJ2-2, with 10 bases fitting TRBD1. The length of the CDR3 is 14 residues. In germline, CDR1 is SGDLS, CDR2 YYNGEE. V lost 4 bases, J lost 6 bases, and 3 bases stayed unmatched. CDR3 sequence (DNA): TGTGCCAGCAGCTGGGGACAGGGGCCCGGGGAGCTGTTTTTT. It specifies CASSWGQGPGELFF.